This T cell receptor beta chain was profiled in a study of patients and donors after allogeneic stem cell transplantation (TCRdb year 2020). The method was RT-PCR. Sequencing took place on a NextSeq 550. TCRdb reanalyzed the raw reads on its own, using fastp at Q25 for trimming and MiXCR for clone calling, and kept in-frame beta chains. Each CDR3 protein appears once, grouped with its most common genes and DNA. The sample table holds fewer than 200,000 distinct CDR3 sequences, of which roughly 30% were seen once. The ten largest make up about 3.3% of the sample. The germline V gene sets CDR1 to SGHTA and CDR2 to FQGNSA. Inclusive of the bounding cysteine and phenylalanine, the CDR3 is 15 residues long. Just the 45-base CDR3 DNA is kept, in frame starting at base 1. Between the V and J ends, shortened by 3 bases and 11 bases respectively, the junction contains 17 bases. This clonotype was recorded only once. There is no known antigen for this receptor. Per-nucleotide qualities are absent, and no much larger clonotype sits a single base away. One read provides weak support.

Source material: blood, either unsorted or a sorted T cell fraction (not recorded which). Recombination linked TRBV7-2 to TRBJ1-6; TRBD1 is a possible D gene, resting on 6 matching bases. The TCR sequence derives from a human donor who was either an allogeneic HSCT recipient or a stem cell or donor lymphocyte infusion donor (not recorded which). It is not recorded whose cells these are; they may come from a transplant donor. The CDR3 sequence is CASSFDPGQGPPLHF. The sequence in DNA is TGTGCCAGCAGCTTTGACCCGGGACAAGGGCCACCCCTCCACTTT.